This is a list of T cell receptor beta chains from one sample in a study of breast tumors, draining lymph nodes, adjacent tissues. TCRdb re-called the multiplex PCR reads with MiXCR, one entry per CDR3 protein. The table records around 140,000 distinct CDR3 sequences, about a fifth of them present only once. Sequenced input: axillary lymph node tissue. These receptors all come from a female donor with breast cancer. Some clones in this sample may be carry-over from other donors' samples. The CDR3 runs from the conserved cysteine through the conserved F or W. Fields, in order: V gene, J gene, clone size, D gene, CDR3 protein, CDR3 DNA. A D gene is named only where the DNA matches it firmly. The size of a clone is reported for some rows only, either as once, few or many, or as a class for expanded clones.

TRBV4-2	TRBJ2-7	NA	NA	CASSQALGYEQYF	TGTGCCAGCAGTCAAGCTCTGGGTTACGAGCAGTACTTC
TRBV4-1	TRBJ2-3	many	TRBD2	CASSQEASGVLTDTQYF	TGCGCCAGCAGCCAAGAGGCTAGCGGGGTATTAACAGATACGCAGTATTTT
TRBV12-3/TRBV12-4	TRBJ2-3	many	NA	CASRGAGGSTDTQYF	TGTGCCAGCAGGGGGGCGGGCGGGAGTACAGATACGCAGTATTTT
TRBV29-1	TRBJ2-1	many	TRBD2	CSVGGSWLGGNEQFF	TGCAGCGTTGGGGGGAGTTGGCTCGGGGGGAATGAGCAGTTCTTC
TRBV5-1	TRBJ2-1	many	TRBD2	CASSAGLEALNEQFF	TGCGCCAGCAGCGCGGGACTAGAGGCGTTGAATGAGCAGTTCTTC
TRBV6-1	TRBJ1-2	many	NA	CASRFRTNYGYTF	TGTGCCAGCAGATTCCGGACGAACTATGGCTACACCTTC
TRBV6-1	TRBJ1-5	few	TRBD1	CASSDGQGFKKPQHF	TGTGCCAGCAGTGACGGACAGGGATTCAAGAAGCCCCAGCATTTT
TRBV6-6	TRBJ2-3	many	NA	CASRIQRAPQYF	TGTGCCAGCAGAATCCAGCGGGCTCCGCAGTATTTT
TRBV7-2	TRBJ2-1	many	TRBD2	CASSLAGTTRNEQFF	TGTGCCAGCAGCTTAGCGGGGACTACCCGCAATGAGCAGTTCTTC
TRBV19	TRBJ2-5	few	NA	CASSIMAGEETQYF	TGTGCCAGTAGTATTATGGCAGGGGAAGAGACCCAGTACTTC
TRBV3-1	TRBJ2-3	many	NA	CASSQDVLSTDTQYF	TGTGCCAGCAGCCAAGATGTCCTCAGCACAGATACGCAGTATTTT
TRBV12-5	TRBJ2-6	NA	TRBD1	CASGLVGQGAGANVLTF	TGTGCTAGTGGTTTGGTAGGACAGGGGGCTGGGGCCAACGTCCTGACTTTC
TRBV9	TRBJ2-3	NA	NA	CASSSEVDTQYF	TGTGCCAGCAGCTCAGAGGTAGATACGCAGTATTTT
TRBV5-6	TRBJ1-2	many	NA	CASSLVGMGQGYGYTF	TGTGCCAGCAGCTTGGTAGGGATGGGCCAGGGCTATGGCTACACCTTC
TRBV5-4	TRBJ2-2	NA	TRBD2	CASSLGGGGRATGELFF	TGTGCCAGCAGCTTGGGTGGGGGCGGGAGGGCCACCGGGGAGCTGTTTTTT
TRBV20-1	TRBJ2-3	few	TRBD2	CSARGTSGRSDTQYF	TGCAGTGCTAGGGGGACTAGCGGGAGATCAGATACGCAGTATTTT
TRBV12-3/TRBV12-4	TRBJ2-5	many	NA	CASSASSVQETQYF	TGTGCCAGCAGTGCCTCTAGCGTCCAAGAGACCCAGTACTTC
TRBV20-1	TRBJ1-5	many	NA	CSARNSFNQPQHF	TGCAGTGCTAGAAATAGCTTTAATCAGCCCCAGCATTTT
TRBV3-1	TRBJ1-5	NA	NA	CASSQDWGDGQPQHF	TGTGCCAGCAGCCAAGACTGGGGGGATGGTCAGCCCCAGCATTTT
TRBV5-1	TRBJ2-1	many	NA	CASSLALTRANNEQFF	TGCGCCAGCAGCTTGGCCCTTACTAGGGCGAACAATGAGCAGTTCTTC
TRBV7-9	TRBJ2-1	many	TRBD2	CASSSVAGGAYNEQFF	TGTGCCAGCAGCTCCGTGGCGGGAGGGGCCTACAATGAGCAGTTCTTC
TRBV30	TRBJ1-3	many	NA	CAWSVPRHSGNTIYF	TGTGCCTGGAGTGTACCGCGGCACTCTGGAAACACCATATATTTT